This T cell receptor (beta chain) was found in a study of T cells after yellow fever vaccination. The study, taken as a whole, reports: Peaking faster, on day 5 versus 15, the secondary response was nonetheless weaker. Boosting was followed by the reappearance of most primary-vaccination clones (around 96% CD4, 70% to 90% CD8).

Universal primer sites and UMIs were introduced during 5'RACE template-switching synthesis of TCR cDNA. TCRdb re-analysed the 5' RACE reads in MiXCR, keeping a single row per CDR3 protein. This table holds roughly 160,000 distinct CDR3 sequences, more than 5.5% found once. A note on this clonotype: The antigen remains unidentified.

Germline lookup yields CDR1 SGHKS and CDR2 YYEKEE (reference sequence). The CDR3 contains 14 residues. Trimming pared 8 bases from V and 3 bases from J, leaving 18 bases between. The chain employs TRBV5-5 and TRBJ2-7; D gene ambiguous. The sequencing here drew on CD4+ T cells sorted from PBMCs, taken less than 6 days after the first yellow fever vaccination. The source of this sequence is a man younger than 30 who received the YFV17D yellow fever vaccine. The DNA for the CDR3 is TGTGCCAGGAGTCCCGGGCTCATCTGCTACGAGCAGTACTTC. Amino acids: CARSPGLICYEQYF.